This T cell receptor beta chain emerged from a study of shared clonotypes between healthy human individuals. As defined, naive CD8 cells were CD45RO-negative and positively selected for CCR7, with terminally differentiated effector memory CD45RA+ cells excluded. General observations from the study: As a rule, naive subsets had a larger estimated richness than memory subsets.

The authors distributed each subset's genomic DNA evenly over several immunoSEQ plates. TCRdb keeps only in-frame clones here, not all; method: immunoSEQ multiplex PCR. The sample carries fewer than 1 million clones, around 96% recorded once. Worth noting for this clone: Its antigen is not identified. Other DNA sequences in this sample translate to the same CDR3.

V lost 2 bases and J lost 0, with 2 bases in between. This CDR3 has 13 residues. Looked up from germline, CDR1 is MNHEY and CDR2 is SVGAGI. The sequencing sample was made of naive CD8+ T cells sorted from blood. The chain couples TRBV6-5 to TRBJ1-5, with D uncertain. The TCR was taken from a man aged 25-40 years in good health. The chain's CDR3 is CASSYGSNQPQHF. The DNA of the CDR3 is TGTGCCAGCAGTTACGGTAGCAATCAGCCCCAGCATTTT.